Sequencing of this TCR beta chain was carried out in a study of blood T cell repertoires in COVID-19. V lost 3 bases and J 5 bases, leaving 5 bases between the germline ends. This CDR3 contains 12 residues. From germline, CDR1 is LGHNT and CDR2 FRNRAP. Clones were read by immunoSEQ multiplex PCR, and TCRdb kept only the in-frame ones, dropping some. The sample carries 350,000 to 500,000 clones, 80% to 90% recorded once. Sequencing used peripheral blood. The chain carries TRBV12-5 and TRBJ1-5; D unresolved. The source of this sequence is a young man with COVID-19, enrolled during active disease. The DNA of the CDR3 is TGTGCTAGTGGTTTCCCTCATCAGCCCCAGCATTTT. It encodes CASGFPHQPQHF.